One T cell receptor beta chain is described in this entry. This clonotype was seen a handful of times. This clone's antigen is unknown. No base-level quality is on record; no much larger clone is a single base apart. The CDR3 covers 14 residues, taking in both the cysteine and the phenylalanine. Of the read, only the CDR3 DNA is kept; its 42 bases are in frame from base 1. The germline V gene specifies SNHLY as CDR1 and FYNNEI as CDR2. Ends trimmed: V by 10 bases, J by 3 bases; bases unmatched to a gene: 9. The TCR beta CDR3 regions were amplified from the RNA transcripts. For the first round of RT-PCR on the TCR CDR3, the HTBI primer set was used together with the Qiagen OneStep RT-PCR kit. A second multiplex PCR round built the libraries, followed by size selection and purification. Sequencing of the libraries was done on an Illumina HiSeq2000 using paired-end 100 bp reads. In the paper's pipeline: Raw data were processed with SOAPnuke, discarding reads with adapters, uncalled bases, mean Phred below 15, or no exact constant-primer or identifier match. COPE v1.2.5 was used to merge the high-quality paired reads, and each unique nucleotide sequence was defined as a clonotype. MiTCR v1.1 was used to align the clonotypes against IMGT TRBV, TRBD and TRBJ reference segments. Only V-J combinations with frequency above 0.0001, covering about 99% of repertoires, were analysed. The TCS score was defined as F50 (clonal expansion) divided by E x V (chaos), with BLOSUM62-based TCRdist calculated between CDR3 peptides within each V-J. Welch's t-statistics and random forest reduced around 510 V-J features to 10 to 15, which were used in a naive Bayes classifier (R e1071). TCRdb took the public reads, trimmed them with fastp at Q25, ran MiXCR for clone calling and kept in-frame beta chains. Identical CDR3 proteins give one entry, which carries the most common genes and DNA. The V and J calls follow TCRdb's processing rather than the paper's. The sample table shows under 650,000 distinct CDR3 sequences, and 15% to 20% are seen once. 3.5% to 4% of the sample rests with the top ten.

These data are taken from a study of T cells in Graves' hyperthyroidism and ophthalmopathy (dated by TCRdb to between 2018 and 2021). General notes on the study: Peripheral blood was collected at initial diagnosis, before any treatment. The 85 to 100 discovery patients were divided at random into training and test sets in a 7:3 ratio. According to the paper, TCR Vbeta CDR3 sequencing was carried out on roughly 130 peripheral blood samples, which came from about 45 ophthalmopathy, 75 to 80 hyperthyroidism and some 17 progressor patients. TCR V-J signatures able to tell the groups apart were searched for in a discovery cohort of about a hundred patients, of whom about 40 had Graves' ophthalmopathy and around 58 had stable Graves' hyperthyroidism. Thyroid tissue and blood T-cell repertoires from about six Graves' hyperthyroidism patients were also compared in the study. After sampling, hyperthyroidism patients received methimazole starting at 30 mg daily, and ophthalmopathy patients received high-dose intravenous methylprednisolone. Whether ophthalmopathy could be predicted prospectively was tested in an independent validation cohort made up of under 20 hyperthyroidism patients plus 17 patients who later progressed to ophthalmopathy.

Stable Graves' hyperthyroidism was defined as no progression to ophthalmopathy during 18 months of follow-up. Hyperthyroidism patients were newly diagnosed, had a disease duration of under 2 months, and were aged 18 to 65 years. Patients with uncontrolled infections, other autoimmune diseases, pregnancy or lactation were excluded. Diagnoses were based on clinical symptoms, serum thyroxine and TRAb, thyroid ultrasound and orbital computed tomography. Ficoll-Paque density gradient centrifugation was used to isolate PBMCs from approximately 11 ml of fresh peripheral blood. Total RNA was extracted with Trizol reagent, and quality was checked on an Agilent 2100 Bioanalyzer. Here is what the overall study found, with its caveats: In validation, progression to ophthalmopathy was predicted by the model with 70.59% sensitivity and around 75% specificity, a median of around 6.5 months before onset. Ophthalmopathy was separated from stable hyperthyroidism by a 13 V-J signature model, with 85% to 90% sensitivity and approximately 81% specificity obtained in cross-validation and 80%/75% obtained in testing. Sample size was not statistically predetermined, and blinding of investigators to group allocation was not performed. Most expanded thyroid clonotypes (frequency above 0.001) were also detected in blood, suggesting blood repertoires may reflect thyroid immune responses.

This clonotype originated in a woman aged 25 to 39 with Graves' hyperthyroidism. The V and J segments used are TRBV2 and TRBJ2-1, with 7 middle bases fitting TRBD2. The sample consisted of blood. The CDR3 protein: CAKGSSGDYNEQFF. The DNA reads as follows: TGTGCCAAGGGGTCTAGCGGAGACTACAATGAGCAGTTCTTC.